The following is a T cell receptor (beta chain) sequence with its context. This CDR3 is built from 14 residues. Per the germline V gene, CDR1 is MGHRA and CDR2 is YSYEKL. Deletions cut 2 bases from V and 4 bases from J, with 12 bases between. These data come from a study of T cell changes during pregnancy in multiple sclerosis. The method was immunoSEQ multiplex PCR; TCRdb's version includes in-frame clones alone and lacks a portion of them. The sample shows 30,000 to 45,000 clones, around 92% of them seen only once. This clonotype was obtained from a female donor with multiple sclerosis, enrolled in a pregnancy study. The chain uses TRBV4-1 and TRBJ2-7; D uncertain. This sample comprised CD4+ T cells from peripheral blood mononuclear cells, obtained after pregnancy. The CDR3 DNA sequence: TGCGCCAGCAGCCAAAACCCCGACTCGTACGAGCAGTACTTC. Translation gives CASSQNPDSYEQYF.